These 18 T cell receptor beta chains were all obtained from the same sample, sequenced in a study of blood T cell repertoires in COVID-19. Profiled with immunoSEQ multiplex PCR; TCRdb holds only in-frame clones, not every one. Of 150,000 to 200,000 clones listed, 75% to 90% are singletons. The sequenced material came from PBMCs or T cells enriched from blood (not recorded which). These TCRs come from a young woman who had recovered from COVID-19.

The rearrangement links TRBV6-2 or TRBV6-3 to TRBJ1-5, with D maybe TRBD1 (6 bases). The CDR3 covers 14 residues. V was clipped by 6 bases and J by 3 bases, with 12 bases between them. Germline CDR1 reads MNHEY; CDR2 reads SVGEGT. The CDR3 protein is CASSHGQINQPQHF. CDR3 in DNA: TGTGCCAGCAGCCACGGACAGATCAATCAGCCCCAGCATTTT.

V is TRBV11-1 and J is TRBJ2-7; 8 bases agree with TRBD1. The CDR3 covers 14 residues. Per germline, CDR1 SGHAT and CDR2 FQDESV (reference sequence). Trimming at V came to 6 bases and at J to 4 bases, leaving 8 bases not matched to a gene. CDR3 loop: CASSGQGVGYEQYF. CDR3 nucleotide sequence: TGTGCCAGCAGTGGACAGGGAGTAGGATACGAGCAGTACTTC.

This sequence joins TRBV6-1 and TRBJ2-7, with 10 positions matching TRBD1. V trimming: 1 base; J trimming: 1 base; junction bases outside the gene matches: 7. CDR3 size: 17 residues. CDR1 and CDR2 (germline): MNHNS, SASEGT. Here the CDR3 reads CASSEGIRDRGSYEQYF. Here the CDR3 DNA reads TGTGCCAGCAGTGAAGGAATCCGGGACAGGGGTTCCTACGAGCAGTACTTC.

The rearrangement links TRBV6-2 or TRBV6-3 to TRBJ1-2; 7 nucleotides match TRBD1. The germline CDR1 and CDR2 sequences are MNHEY and SVGEGT. The CDR3 is 15 amino acids. Germline trimming cut 2 bases from V and 3 bases from J; bases unmatched to any gene: 6. CDR3 DNA: TGTGCCAGCAGTTACCAACAGGGGCCCTACTATGGCTACACCTTC. Translated, it gives CASSYQQGPYYGYTF.

This chain joins TRBV7-7 and TRBJ2-1; possible D gene TRBD1, 7 bases. CDR1 is SSHAT and CDR2 is FNYEAQ in the germline V gene (reference sequence). The CDR3 has 16 residues. CDR3 loop: CASLGGGRRGGNEQFF. The CDR3 bases are TGTGCTAGTTTAGGGGGCGGACGGCGGGGTGGGAATGAGCAGTTCTTC.

This chain uses TRBV5-5 with TRBJ2-2; no definite D call. The germline CDR1 and CDR2 sequences are SGHKS and YYEKEE (reference sequence). The CDR3 is 14 residues long. The germline V and J ends were trimmed by 2 bases and 5 bases, with 10 bases remaining between them. CDR3 nucleotides: TGTGCCAGCAGCTTTGGAGATCTAACCGGGGAGCTGTTTTTT. Translation: CASSFGDLTGELFF.

This sequence joins TRBV2 and TRBJ1-4, with 7 bases aligning to TRBD1. V was clipped by 6 bases and J by 8 bases; unmatched bases: 12. The CDR3 has 15 residues. Germline lookup yields CDR1 SNHLY and CDR2 FYNNEI. The CDR3 region is CASSVETGRIEKLFF. In DNA, the CDR3 is TGTGCCAGCAGCGTGGAGACAGGGCGTATCGAAAAACTGTTTTTT.

This chain joins TRBV9 and TRBJ1-3; D remains ambiguous. The V gene lost 5 bases and the J gene lost 4 bases, with 7 bases spanning the gap. The germline V gene has CDR1 SGDLS and CDR2 YYNGEE. The CDR3 is made up of 12 amino acids. CDR3 residues: CASRAQGNTIYF. CDR3 in DNA: TGTGCCAGCAGGGCCCAGGGAAACACCATATATTTT.

The count of this clone is one. V gene TRBV12-5 combines with J gene TRBJ2-1, with 9 bases identical to TRBD1. CDR1 LGHNT and CDR2 FRNRAP come from the germline V gene. The V and J ends lost 2 bases and 10 bases, in that order; junction bases with no gene match: 15. The CDR3 extends over 17 amino acids. CDR3 DNA sequence: TGTGCTAGTGGTTTGTCACTAGGGGGACAGGGCCTCTTGGAGCAGTTCTTC. Its protein product is CASGLSLGGQGLLEQFF.

This sequence joins TRBV4-2 and TRBJ2-4; 10 bases agree with TRBD2. Germline V CDR1 and CDR2: LGHNA, YNFKEQ. With 10 bases clipped from V and 9 bases from J, the junction kept 6 bases outside the gene matches. The CDR3 is 12 residues long. The CDR3: CATSGREGIQYF. DNA of the CDR3: TGTGCCACGAGCGGGAGGGAGGGCATTCAGTACTTC.

This clone was seen a handful of times. The CDR3 loop reads CASSLVGDLNGYTF. As DNA, the CDR3 is TGTGCCAGCAGCTTGGTCGGAGACCTTAATGGCTACACCTTC. This chain links TRBV5-4 with TRBJ1-2; D gene unclear. The CDR3 runs 14 residues. V gave up 0 bases and J gave up 6 bases, with 12 bases separating them. The V gene's germline CDR1 is SGHNT and CDR2 YYREEE (reference sequence).

The chain recombines TRBV7-9 with TRBJ2-7, with TRBD2 identical over 8 bases. The CDR3 is 14 residues long. Germline V gives CDR1 SEHNR, CDR2 FQNEAQ (reference sequence). V trimming: 4 bases; J trimming: 3 bases; junction bases outside the gene matches: 5. Written as DNA, the CDR3 is TGTGCCAGCAGCTCCAGCGGGAGAGGCTACGAGCAGTACTTC. Protein: CASSSSGRGYEQYF.

V usage is TRBV30 and J usage is TRBJ2-5; the D gene is possibly TRBD2 (5 bases). The CDR3 sequence is 13 residues long. The germline V and J ends were trimmed by 3 bases and 3 bases, with 11 bases remaining between them. Germline V gene data show CDR1 as GTSNPN and CDR2 as SVGIG (reference sequence). In nucleotides, the CDR3 is TGTGCCTGGAGCCGGGGATGGAAAGAGACCCAGTACTTC. Its protein is CAWSRGWKETQYF.

This chain uses TRBV19 with TRBJ2-3; 9 nucleotides agree with TRBD2. From germline, CDR1 is LNHDA and CDR2 SQIVND (reference sequence). Trimming at V came to 1 base and at J to 4 bases, leaving 12 bases not matched to a gene. There are 18 residues in the CDR3. As DNA, the CDR3 is TGTGCCAGTAGTATAGGAGTGGCAGCGGGAGGAAGTGCAGATACGCAGTATTTT. It yields the protein CASSIGVAAGGSADTQYF. Supplemented by reference TRBV19 and TRBJ2-3, the full variable domain reads DGGITQSPKYLFRKEGQNVTLSCEQNLNHDAMYWYRQDPGQGLRLIYYSQIVNDFQKGDIAEGYSVSREKKESFPLTVTSAQKNPTAFYLCASSIGVAAGGSADTQYFGPGTRLTVL.

The rearrangement links TRBV10-3 to TRBJ2-1; TRBD1 matches at 8 bases. The CDR3 runs 17 residues. In germline, CDR1 is ENHRY, CDR2 SYGVKD. J lost 1 base, V lost 10 bases, and 15 bases had no gene match. CDR3 nucleotide sequence: TGTGCCACCAACCACGGACAGGGAAGTATTTCCTACAATGAGCAGTTCTTC. Translating gives CATNHGQGSISYNEQFF.

The CDR3 DNA reads as TGTGCCAGTAGTATAGCAGAGGTCCAGCATTTT. Translated, it gives CASSIAEVQHF. The V call is TRBV19, the J call TRBJ1-5; D not certain. The CDR3 runs to 11 residues. Trimming removed 1 base from V and 12 bases from J, with 7 bases in between. The germline CDR1 and CDR2 sequences are LNHDA and SQIVND (reference sequence).

This chain joins TRBV12-3 or TRBV12-4 and TRBJ1-2; D ambiguous. V shed 4 bases and J shed 1 base, with 7 bases lying between them. The CDR3 covers 13 residues. The CDR3 coding sequence is TGTGCCAGCAGTTCCGGGGTTAACTATGGCTACACCTTC. The encoded protein is CASSSGVNYGYTF.

This clone was seen only once. V gene TRBV28 combines with J gene TRBJ1-5; D remains ambiguous. Trimming removed 8 bases from V and 2 bases from J, with 10 bases in between. The germline V gene has CDR1 MDHEN and CDR2 SYDVKM. The CDR3 is 13 amino acids. The CDR3 here is CASRRKRNQPQHF. In DNA form, the CDR3 reads TGTGCCAGCCGCAGGAAGCGCAATCAGCCCCAGCATTTT. The full variable domain, its missing parts supplied by reference TRBV28 and TRBJ1-5, is DVKVTQSSRYLVKRTGEKVFLECVQDMDHENMFWYRQDPGLGLRLIYFSYDVKMKEKGDIPEGYSVSREKKERFSLILESASTNQTSMYLCASRRKRNQPQHFGDGTRLSIL.